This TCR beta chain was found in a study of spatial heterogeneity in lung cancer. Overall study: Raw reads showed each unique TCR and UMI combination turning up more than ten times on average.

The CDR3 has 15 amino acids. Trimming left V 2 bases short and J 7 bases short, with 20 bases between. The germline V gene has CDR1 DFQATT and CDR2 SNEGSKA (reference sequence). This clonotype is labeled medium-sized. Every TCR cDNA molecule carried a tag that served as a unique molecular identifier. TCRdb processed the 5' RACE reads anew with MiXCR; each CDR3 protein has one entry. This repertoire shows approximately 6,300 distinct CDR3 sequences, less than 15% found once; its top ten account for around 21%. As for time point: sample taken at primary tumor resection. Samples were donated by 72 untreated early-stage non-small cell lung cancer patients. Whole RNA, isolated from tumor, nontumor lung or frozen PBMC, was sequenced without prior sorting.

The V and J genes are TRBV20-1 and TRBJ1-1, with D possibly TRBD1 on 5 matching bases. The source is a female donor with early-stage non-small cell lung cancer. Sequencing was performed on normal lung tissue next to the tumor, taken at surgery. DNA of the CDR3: TGCAGTGCTAGAAAACCACTTGACCGGGACGGTGAAGCTTTCTTT. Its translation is CSARKPLDRDGEAFF.